This T cell receptor beta chain originates from a study of cytomegalovirus exposure and HLA in healthy donors. Overall study context: There were approximately 85 million unique TCRs (from HLA-typed donors) in an early data release. Study observations and caveats: Judged likely to be a sequencing artifact was a cluster of highly shared sequence variants. As immune exposure information, only CMV serostatus was available.

A remark on this clone: Its antigen is as yet unknown.

Both 60 Vbeta primers and 13 Jbeta primers went into the PCR. The assay was immunoSEQ multiplex PCR, and TCRdb's table has in-frame clones only and misses some. The table includes more than 150,000 clones, 75% to 85% detected once. The sequenced material came from PBMCs. The TCR comes from a man younger than 35 in good health and CMV-seronegative.

CDR3 DNA sequence: TGCAGCGTTGAAGTTAAATACGAGCAGTACTTC. This sequence encodes CSVEVKYEQYF. The chain couples TRBV29-1 to TRBJ2-7; D is uncertain. Trimming pared 1 base from V and 4 bases from J, leaving 5 bases between. This CDR3 comprises 11 residues. Germline assignment: CDR1 SQVTM and CDR2 ANQGSEA.